This T cell receptor beta chain was identified in a study of T cell changes during pregnancy in multiple sclerosis. Libraries were prepared by immunoSEQ multiplex PCR; TCRdb keeps only in-frame clonotypes and omits some of them. The sample contains about 70,000 clones, roughly 94% of which appear only once. Trimming left V 2 bases short and J 2 bases short, with 13 bases between. Looked up from germline, CDR1 is SGHTA and CDR2 is FQGNSA. CDR3 length: 16 amino acids. Sequenced material: peripheral blood, taken in the third trimester of pregnancy. The receptor's source is a female donor with multiple sclerosis, enrolled in a pregnancy study. The chain couples TRBV7-2 to TRBJ2-1, with a weak D call TRBD1 (5 bases). In DNA form, the CDR3 reads TGTGCCAGCAGCTTACGGACATCCCAGGCCTACAATGAGCAGTTCTTC. Translating gives CASSLRTSQAYNEQFF.